This TCR beta chain was identified in a study of blood T cell repertoires in COVID-19 (dated by TCRdb to 2018 to 2021). Background on the whole study: Samples from collaborators originated in the United States, Italy and Spain and spanned both the acute and convalescent phases of COVID-19. The repertoires were made available in a free public database intended to serve as a resource for research on the immune response to SARS-CoV-2. Samples came from the ongoing ImmuneRACE study (first 160 participants) plus 1,254 subjects from 6 global collaborators. Where available, HLA class I and class II types were obtained from metadata supplied by the sample provider rather than from assay-based typing. Nearly every sample came with metadata listing a de-identified subject ID, COVID-19 status, age in years and sex. The prospective study material was composed of cDNA or gDNA derived from T cells, B-cell-depleted T cells, or PBMCs. Subjects who had been exposed to COVID-19, were actively infected with it, or had recovered from it provided the deeply sampled blood TCRbeta repertoires that made up the dataset. General study outcomes and caveats: The amount of clinical and demographic metadata varied by source and participant and was provided uncurated.

The germline V gene specifies MGHDK as CDR1 and SYGVNS as CDR2. The V end gives up 4 bases and the J end 6 bases, leaving 14 bases in the junction not matched to a gene. From the cysteine up to the phenylalanine, the CDR3 has a length of 18 residues. CDR3 DNA is the only sequence kept; it has 54 bases, read in frame from the first base. The immunoSEQ Assay, a bias-controlled multiplex PCR, was used to amplify TCRbeta CDR3 regions from genomic DNA. Regarding the original processing steps: The number of nucleated cells in each sample was estimated by amplification of reference gene primers within the assay. To quantify the absolute abundance of each unique TCRbeta CDR3 rearrangement, sequence reads were collapsed and filtered. For each sample, productive Simpson clonality was calculated as the square root of Simpson's diversity index over productive rearrangements. Held by TCRdb, this immuneACCESS table contains in-frame sequences only and omits some clones. Under half of the omission traces to an unresolved V gene where checked; the cause of the rest is unknown. V and J calls and clone size come straight from that table; D and trimming were deduced from the DNA. The sample table lists 250,000 or so clones, approximately 88% of them with a count of one. Roughly 3.7% of the sample lies in the top ten.

In the prospective study, participants were 18 to 89 years old, resided in about two dozen geographic areas of the United States, and were enrolled through a virtual design. In the prospective study, participants were assigned to cohorts based on the clinical history participants reported in a screening survey and a study questionnaire. Exposed participants had been in contact with someone with a PCR-confirmed or clinician-diagnosed COVID-19 case within 2 weeks of study entry. Mobile phlebotomists in the prospective study collected whole blood, serum and a nasopharyngeal or oropharyngeal swab from every participant. Participants in the prospective study had the option to provide additional blood draws and questionnaires over a roughly two-month period. Before DNA extraction, prospective study blood samples were shipped either frozen or at room temperature. As concerns this clone: Its antigen target is currently unknown. No clone much larger than this one lies a single base away; base qualities are absent.

This chain joins TRBV25-1 to TRBJ2-3, with TRBD2 identical over 12 junction bases. The sequence derives from a woman aged 25 to 39 who had been exposed to COVID-19. The sample taken for sequencing was PBMCs or T cells enriched from blood (not recorded which). The CDR3 region reads CASSGRWASGRAGDTQYF. The DNA sequence reads TGTGCCAGCAGTGGTCGTTGGGCTAGCGGGAGGGCAGGTGATACGCAGTATTTT.